The rows below give T cell receptor beta chains drawn from one sample of a study of blood T cell repertoires in COVID-19. Using immunoSEQ multiplex PCR, the repertoire was profiled, and TCRdb retains in-frame clones only, with some absent. The sample contains around 60,000 clones, over 55% of which appear only once. Sequencing input: peripheral blood. The receptors shown here come from an older woman with COVID-19, enrolled during active disease. Each CDR3 is given with its conserved first and last residue. The D gene is left open where the match is weak. The size of a clone is reported for some rows only, either as once, few or many, or as a class for expanded clones.

TRBV4-3	-	TRBD1	TRBJ1-2	CASSQLTGGYGYTF	TGCGCCAGCAGCCAACTAACAGGGGGCTATGGCTACACCTTC
TRBV5-1	-	-	TRBJ1-3	CASSLAGGTGNTIYF	TGCGCCAGCAGCTTGGCCGGGGGTACTGGAAACACCATATATTTT
TRBV5-5	-	TRBD1	TRBJ1-2	CASSPGQGGYGYTF	TGTGCCAGCAGCCCGGGACAGGGTGGCTATGGCTACACCTTC
TRBV2	-	TRBD2	TRBJ2-7	CASSEWTSGGGSTYEQYF	TGTGCCAGCAGTGAATGGACTAGCGGGGGCGGTAGTACCTACGAGCAGTACTTC
TRBV24-1	-	-	TRBJ2-2	CATSEIRGSNTGELFF	TGTGCCACCAGTGAAATTAGGGGAAGTAACACCGGGGAGCTGTTTTTT
TRBV5-1	-	TRBD1	TRBJ2-1	CASSWGDRGNNEQFF	TGCGCCAGCAGCTGGGGGGACAGGGGGAACAATGAGCAGTTCTTC
TRBV7-2	few	-	TRBJ1-6	CASSLGGGWGQISPLHF	TGTGCCAGCAGCTTAGGGGGGGGTTGGGGGCAAATTTCACCCCTCCACTTT
TRBV9	-	TRBD2	TRBJ2-3	CASSLAGTTDTQYF	TGTGCCAGCAGCCTAGCGGGAACCACAGATACGCAGTATTTT
TRBV6-2/TRBV6-3	-	TRBD2	TRBJ2-3	CASSYSFAGGPYDTQYF	TGTGCCAGCAGTTACTCGTTTGCGGGAGGGCCGTATGATACGCAGTATTTT
TRBV20-1	-	TRBD2	TRBJ2-3	CSASGLAGGITDTQYF	TGCAGTGCTAGTGGACTAGCGGGGGGGATCACAGATACGCAGTATTTT
TRBV5-6	-	-	TRBJ2-7	CASSLAGRTYEQYF	TGTGCCAGCAGCTTGGCAGGGAGGACCTACGAGCAGTACTTC
TRBV18	-	TRBD1	TRBJ1-2	CASSPSTGLNHGYTF	TGTGCCAGCTCACCATCGACAGGGTTGAACCATGGCTACACCTTC
TRBV4-1	few	-	TRBJ2-2	CASSPLWRGRMELFF	TGCGCCAGCAGCCCTTTGTGGAGGGGGCGTATGGAGCTGTTTTTT
TRBV11-2	-	TRBD2	TRBJ2-3	CASRRLAGRTDTQYF	TGTGCCAGCAGGAGACTAGCGGGAAGGACAGATACGCAGTATTTT
TRBV27	once	-	TRBJ2-2	CASSLSSGLGELFF	TGTGCCAGCAGTTTATCCTCAGGGCTCGGGGAGCTGTTTTTT
TRBV20-1	-	-	TRBJ1-4	CSARIPREVFF	TGCAGTGCTAGAATCCCCCGGGAAGTGTTTTTT
TRBV19	-	-	TRBJ2-5	CASSPLADQETQYF	TGTGCCAGTAGTCCCTTAGCGGACCAAGAGACCCAGTACTTC
TRBV6-6	-	TRBD1	TRBJ1-2	CASSRRQGAFYGYTF	TGTGCCAGCAGCCGACGACAGGGCGCGTTTTATGGCTACACCTTC
TRBV19	-	-	TRBJ2-2	CASTPKAGAGELFF	TGTGCCAGTACCCCAAAAGCCGGGGCCGGGGAGCTGTTTTTT
TRBV5-1	few	-	TRBJ1-1	CASRLQGPATEAFF	TGCGCCAGCAGACTACAGGGCCCGGCCACTGAAGCTTTCTTT
TRBV19	-	-	TRBJ2-1	CASSISGGSPSSYNEQFF	TGTGCCAGTAGTATTAGCGGCGGGTCCCCGAGCTCCTACAATGAGCAGTTCTTC
TRBV28	-	-	TRBJ1-5	CASSPSGNSNQPQHF	TGTGCCAGCAGTCCCTCGGGGAATAGCAATCAGCCCCAGCATTTT
TRBV7-2	-	TRBD1	TRBJ2-3	CASGRPGQGEATQYF	TGTGCCAGCGGTCGGCCGGGACAGGGGGAGGCTACGCAGTATTTT
TRBV4-2	once	TRBD1	TRBJ2-1	CASSQEAPQGGEQFF	TGTGCCAGCAGCCAAGAAGCTCCACAGGGGGGTGAGCAGTTCTTC
TRBV6-5	-	TRBD1	TRBJ1-1	CASSYSRQGEAFF	TGTGCCAGCAGTTACTCCCGACAGGGCGAAGCTTTCTTT